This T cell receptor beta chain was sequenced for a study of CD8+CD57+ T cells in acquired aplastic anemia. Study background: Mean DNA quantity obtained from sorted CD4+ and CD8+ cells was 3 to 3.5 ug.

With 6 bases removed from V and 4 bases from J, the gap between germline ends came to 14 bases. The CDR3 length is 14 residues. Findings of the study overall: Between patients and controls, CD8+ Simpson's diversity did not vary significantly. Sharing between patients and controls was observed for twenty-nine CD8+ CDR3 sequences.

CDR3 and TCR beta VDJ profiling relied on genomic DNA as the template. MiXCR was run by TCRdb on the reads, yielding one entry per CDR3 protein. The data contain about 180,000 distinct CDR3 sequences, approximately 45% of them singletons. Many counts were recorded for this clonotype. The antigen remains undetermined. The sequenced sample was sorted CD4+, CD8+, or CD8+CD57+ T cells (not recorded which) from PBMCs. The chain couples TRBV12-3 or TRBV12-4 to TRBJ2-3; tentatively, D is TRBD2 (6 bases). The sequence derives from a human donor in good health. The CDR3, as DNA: TGTGCCAGCAGCCCCCCGGGACTCTCAGATACGCAGTATTTT. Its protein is CASSPPGLSDTQYF.